The clone carrying this T cell receptor beta chain was counted a single time. TCRdb's copy holds only in-frame clones and misses some; the assay was immunoSEQ multiplex PCR. Of roughly 70,000 clones listed, under 98% were seen once; the top ten hold under 0.3%. This entry belongs to a study of technical replicates of blood from several donors. The CDR3 is made up of 11 amino acids. CDR1 and CDR2 from the germline V gene are DFQATT and SNEGSKA (reference sequence). J lost 6 bases, V lost 6 bases, and 5 bases had no gene match. The sequence derives from a human donor in good health. Sequencing was carried out using T cells isolated from PBMCs. The chain recombines TRBV20-1 with TRBJ2-7, with TRBD1 identical over 7 bases. CDR3 protein: CSALDRVEQYF. CDR3 in DNA: TGCAGTGCCCTCGACAGGGTCGAGCAGTACTTC.